This T cell receptor (beta chain) was profiled in a study of blood T cells in healthy people across ages. Donors each provided roughly 11 milliliters of peripheral blood. Per individual sample, total RNA of at least 5.5 micrograms was extracted. The CDR3 runs to 16 residues. Trimming removed 7 bases from V and 0 bases from J, with 16 bases in between. Through a sample-barcoded 5' primer and a J-beta primer mix, a second PCR was run for about 6 to 12 cycles. TCRdb recomputed calls from the 5' RACE reads with MiXCR, one row per CDR3 protein. The sample has about 1,500,000 distinct CDR3 sequences, 28% seen once. This clonotype has only a few counts. Its antigen is not known. Study-wide results and limits: Naive T cell percentage by flow cytometry tracked strongly with beta diversity.

Sequencing was done on a sample of blood. This clonotype was obtained from a woman aged 25 to 45 in good health. The genes are TRBV12-3 or TRBV12-4 and TRBJ2-1; possibly TRBD1 or TRBD2 for D (6 bases each). The CDR3: CASKDGGQSSYNEQFF. The CDR3, as DNA: TGTGCCAGCAAGGACGGGGGCCAGAGCTCCTACAATGAGCAGTTCTTC.